This T cell receptor beta chain was captured in a study of Graves' ophthalmopathy and Graves' hyperthyroidism. CDR3 length equals 16 residues. The germline V gene encodes CDR1 MNHNS and CDR2 SASEGT. The J segment lost 4 bases and the V segment lost 6 bases, leaving 6 bases of the junction unmatched. RNA transcripts were the template, and TCR beta CDR3 regions were amplified from them. A first-round RT-PCR used HTBI primers, followed by a second-round multiplex PCR. Each CDR3 protein gets one entry after TCRdb re-called the multiplex PCR reads with MiXCR. The data contain roughly 420,000 distinct CDR3 sequences, around 20% of them seen just once; the ten biggest clones take up 3%.

The source material was peripheral blood. The rearrangement joins TRBV6-1 to TRBJ2-5; the match to TRBD2 covers 15 bases. The clonotype was recovered from a woman younger than 35 with stable Graves' hyperthyroidism. DNA of the CDR3: TGTGCCAGCAGAACAAGGACTAGCGGGAGGGCAGAGACCCAGTACTTC. Translation gives CASRTRTSGRAETQYF.